This T cell receptor (beta chain) is from a study of blood T cell repertoires in COVID-19. Overall study context: Sample material is recorded as cDNA or gDNA derived from T cells, B-cell-depleted T cells, or PBMCs.

This clone was seen a single time. Germline CDR1 is SGHRS and CDR2 is YFSETQ. This CDR3 is 16 amino acids long. The ends lost 4 bases at V and 3 bases at J; junction bases unmatched: 10. Here immunoSEQ multiplex PCR was the method, and the copy in TCRdb shows in-frame clones only, minus some. This table holds around 200,000 clones, 89% found once. Sequenced input: PBMCs or T cells enriched from blood (not recorded which). This TCR derives from a woman younger than 35 who had recovered from COVID-19. This sequence joins TRBV5-1 and TRBJ2-3; 8 bases match TRBD2. Here the CDR3 DNA reads TGCGCCAGCAGCGGGACTAGAGGGGGAGGGACAGATACGCAGTATTTT. Amino acid sequence: CASSGTRGGGTDTQYF.